This TCR beta chain was sequenced for a study of cytomegalovirus exposure and HLA in healthy donors (dated by TCRdb to the late 2010s). Regarding the complete study: In an earlier analysis of roughly 500 of the donors, 250 to 350 Gb of sequence data and some 100 million unique TCR beta sequences from about 190 million T cells were reported. An early release that covered fewer than 800 HLA-typed donors contained approximately 300 gigabases of sequencing data and tens of millions of unique TCR sequences. Of the 300 to 450 genotyped donors, about 84% fell in the genetic ancestry cluster associated with self-reported Caucasian donors. The study was designed to test whether signatures of past pathogen exposure could be identified by cataloging public T cell receptors. The T cell repertoires of 670 or so subjects were profiled by immunosequencing and related to cytomegalovirus serostatus. A separate validation cohort of roughly 130 different subjects was used in addition to the 666-subject first cohort. The study combined high-throughput TCR immunosequencing, statistical association of individual TCRs with disease status, and machine learning to predict cytomegalovirus infection status. In a later analysis, previously published TCR beta repertoires from fewer than 750 donors were re-analyzed and high-resolution HLA genotyping was added so that TCR occurrence patterns could be studied. Rather than using new phenotypic data, the later analysis identified candidate immune exposures from TCR beta sequences and from how often those sequences occurred across donors. To decide whether each TCR beta V gene segment behaved as functional or pseudogenic, an earlier analysis of some 570 of the donors relied on high-throughput TCR beta sequencing. Alongside the repertoire data, information on donor age, sex, ethnicity and CMV serostatus was compiled. A later genetic analysis took genome-wide SNP genotypes for about 65% of the 666 donors and used that subset as a discovery cohort. All discovery cohort repertoires had been generated using a single sequencing platform. Both class I and class II loci were covered by HLA typing, at four-digit resolution. Typing coverage varied by locus: roughly 629-630 donors for A, B, C, DRB1 and DQB1; 500 to 550 for DQA1; approximately 570 for DPA1; 400 to 480 for DPB1. A handful of DR-DQ haplotypes were treated as single units for association and clustering because of strong linkage in the cohort. On average, around 240,000 unique TCR beta nucleotide sequences were sequenced per donor among more than 350 genotyped donors of the cohort, with roughly 18% of those sequences being non-productive.

In total, approximately 700 healthy bone marrow donors made up the cohort. At the time of sampling, every cohort member was nominally healthy, though immune exposures that went unrecorded were likely present. The donor tested CMV seropositive and was one of the 289 seropositive cohort members. Every donor gave a peripheral blood sample, and the peripheral blood mononuclear cells from that sample were used for TCR beta sequencing. The Qiagen DNeasy Blood Extraction Kit was used to extract genomic DNA from the blood cell samples. On this clone itself: Its binding antigen is unknown. It has no much larger one-base neighbor in the sample; base qualities were not kept.

The study at large found these results: Assigning TCR associations to individual alleles was difficult when HLA alleles, especially DR and DQ, strongly co-occurred. A later genetic analysis reported fewer N-insertions in productive TCRs among donors in an Asian-associated ancestry cluster than the roughly 700-donor mean. A total of 150 or so TCR beta chains were listed by the study as associated with cytomegalovirus. The authors suggested that the approach could potentially be generalized to other disease states and immunological phenotypes. The cohort was sequenced for TCR beta chains only, and without alpha or paired-chain data the features that could be detected were limited. A further reported finding was that TCR beta sequences accurately predicted the HLA-A and HLA-B alleles for most subjects in the first cohort. Most TCR sequences were seen in very few donors, while some public TCRs were found in many individuals. Because some donors lacked HLA typing at each locus, the association tests relied only on the typed subset. The sequencing pipeline was judged likely to have produced a cluster of highly shared sequence variants as a technical artifact. In vitro tests confirmed that a few of the cytomegalovirus-associated TCR beta chains recognize cytomegalovirus antigens. A later analysis reported that several top co-occurrence clusters appeared linked to parvovirus B19, influenza, CMV and Epstein-Barr virus. Specific HLA alleles were associated with roughly 16,000 TCR beta sequences at a false discovery rate of 0.05 in a later analysis. Broadly in line with IMGT annotations, most TCR beta V segments showed up in productive rearrangements about 90% or about 30% of the time in an earlier analysis of about 500 of the donors. Some IMGT-functional V segments, including TRBV6-2 and TRBV6-3, could not be told apart with the 87-base-pair reads, so those segments were excluded. CMV serostatus was the only immune exposure information available for the cohort. Because counts were too low, seventeen rarely observed V segments, including chromosome 9 orphons, were left out of the earlier analysis of several hundred of the donors. Compared with equally common non-associated chains, HLA-associated TCR beta chains in a later analysis were more clonally expanded and had lower generation probabilities. Roughly uniform sequencing depth across donors was assumed in presence/absence analyses, although this assumption may not hold. A later genetic analysis associated a missense DCLRE1C variant with V-gene and J-gene trimming of TCR beta chains, and an independent cohort replicated the association. Cytomegalovirus status was reported to be diagnosed by the classifier with high specificity and sensitivity in both the original and validation cohorts. According to a later analysis, TCR association rates differed among HLA loci, with DRB1 alleles showing the most associated TCRs and HLA-C alleles showing the fewest. Linkage disequilibrium might explain the correlated functional status among segregating V segments, but an unknown experimental factor could not be ruled out. In a later analysis, most CMV-associated TCR beta chains were found to appear HLA-restricted, with HLA associations seemingly driven largely by CMV exposure.

The CDR3 starts with the cysteine, ends with the phenylalanine, and has 17 residues. The DNA shown is the 51-base CDR3, in frame from base 1. The junction carries 18 bases between V and J, which are trimmed by 5 bases and 0 bases respectively. CDR1 and CDR2 are drawn from the germline V gene (reference sequence): MNHEY, SMNVEV. The method behind the library was the immunoSEQ multiplex PCR assay. For the multiplex PCR, a mixture combining 60 forward primers for TCR Vbeta segments and 13 reverse primers for TCR Jbeta segments was used. A multiplex PCR assay on genomic DNA amplified the CDR3 region of rearranged TCR beta genes. The Illumina HiSeq System was used to sequence the amplified TCR beta libraries as 87-base-pair reads. From the authors' description of their analysis: A later analysis tallied 75 million to 85 million unique TCR beta chains across the 650 to 750 repertoires, and approximately 12 million of those chains were shared by two or more donors. Raw reads were error-corrected and collapsed into unique sequences by a nearest-neighbor algorithm in which closely related sequences were merged to remove PCR and sequencing errors. V, D and J gene segments were assigned by aligning CDR3 sequences to IMGT reference sequences. For a sequence to be retained, a match of at least six nucleotides was required to both a V gene segment and a J gene segment. A rearrangement was called productive if the CDR3 had no stop codons and remained in frame with V and J, and every other rearrangement was called non-productive. Following IMGT convention, CDR3 was defined as the stretch from the second conserved V-encoded cysteine to the conserved J-encoded phenylalanine. The earlier analysis of about 570 of the donors excluded any sequence lacking an unambiguous match to a single V gene segment. In an earlier analysis of about 590 of the donors, a V segment was called functional when productive rearrangements were above 56.7%, and segregating when the standard deviation between donors exceeded 5%. A statistical classification framework was built for diagnosing cytomegalovirus status from the catalog of TCR beta chain sequences. V and J gene assignment, in a later analysis, came from comparing TCR nucleotide sequences with IMGT/GENE-DB human TR gene sequences. The TCRdist pipeline was used in a later analysis to assign CDR3 sequences and most-parsimonious VDJ recombination scenarios. In a later analysis, every TCR beta chain was defined by the combination of its CDR3 amino acid sequence and its V-gene family, and reads without a unique V-gene family were dropped. As a way to deal with suspected cross-contamination and a sequencing artifact, a later analysis dropped approximately 590 nucleotide sequences that were highly shared and had low generation probability. For each public chain, a later analysis derived a clonal expansion index from normalized ranks of inferred template counts within each repertoire. In a later analysis, generation probabilities were computed using a VDJ recombination model fitted to out-of-frame rearrangements, and the results were checked against IGoR. A later analysis scored TCR-TCR, TCR-HLA and TCR-CMV co-occurrence with hypergeometric tests, applying a repertoire-size bias correction to TCR pairs. A later analysis estimated false discovery rates by permuting HLA or CMV assignments 20 times. In a later analysis, co-occurring TCRs were grouped using DBSCAN, with TCRdist sequence similarity added in when clustering inside HLA-allele-positive subsets. Repertoires with fewer than 30,000 or more than 120,000 public chains were left out of co-occurrence clustering, as were about 5 repertoires with anomalous nucleotide sharing. Imported from immuneACCESS, the table was reduced by TCRdb to in-frame sequences with V and J called. These copies leave out some clones; in studies compared against another copy, an unresolved V gene accounts for under half, and the cause of the remainder is not known. D and trimming come from the DNA, and the V and J calls and clone size come from that table. In this sample the table shows about 130,000 clones, more than 65% of which occur a single time. The top ten constitute approximately 4.2% of the sample.

The receptor comes from a male donor in good health and CMV-seropositive. The sequenced sample consisted of PBMCs. The chain uses TRBV27 and TRBJ2-3; a tentative D call is TRBD2 (6 bases match). The nucleotides are TGTGCCAGCAGTCTATTACCAACGGGACTCAGCACAGATACGCAGTATTTT. Its protein reads: CASSLLPTGLSTDTQYF.